This is a list of T cell receptor beta chains from one sample in a study of PD-L1 blockade in urothelial cancer. Sequencing was performed with immunoSEQ multiplex PCR; in TCRdb, only in-frame clones are kept and a portion is missing. The profile shows roughly 100,000 clones, over 65% of them singletons. The sample in question was PBMCs, obtained around atezolizumab (anti-PD-L1) treatment. These receptors were collected from a man in his 70s with urothelial cancer. Each CDR3 is given with its conserved first and last residue. D genes are given only for firm matches. The size entry is marked missing in some rows and otherwise reads once, few, many or a size class.

>TRBD1|-|TRBV30|TRBJ1-3
CAWSPGQVGNTIYF
TGTGCCTGGAGCCCGGGACAGGTGGGAAACACCATATATTTT
>-|-|TRBV27|TRBJ1-1
CASSLRQRTEAFF
TGTGCCAGCAGTTTAAGACAGCGTACTGAAGCTTTCTTT
>-|-|TRBV19|TRBJ1-1
CASSMVGGGTEAFF
TGTGCCAGTAGTATGGTGGGGGGGGGCACTGAAGCTTTCTTT
>-|-|TRBV12-5|TRBJ1-3
CASGLVRDTIYF
TGTGCTAGTGGTTTGGTACGGGACACCATATATTTT
>TRBD1|-|TRBV6-1|TRBJ1-3
CASSEVTGGSDGNTIYF
TGTGCCAGCAGTGAAGTAACAGGGGGGAGTGATGGAAACACCATATATTTT
>-|-|TRBV4-1|TRBJ2-5
CASSQERVGGLETQYF
TGCGCCAGCAGCCAAGAGCGGGTGGGCGGTTTGGAGACCCAGTACTTC
>TRBD1|few|TRBV10-3|TRBJ2-5
CAISDLGTGRPGETQYF
TGTGCCATCAGTGACCTCGGGACAGGGCGGCCAGGAGAGACCCAGTACTTC
>-|-|TRBV29-1|TRBJ2-1
CSVDGTPFSYNEQFF
TGCAGCGTTGATGGGACTCCATTTTCCTACAATGAGCAGTTCTTC
>-|-|TRBV5-5|TRBJ1-6
CASSFSDSSYNSPLHF
TGTGCCAGCAGCTTCTCCGACAGCTCCTATAATTCACCCCTCCACTTT
>TRBD2|-|TRBV4-3|TRBJ2-1
CASSQSGGGYNEQFF
TGCGCCAGCAGCCAGTCGGGGGGTGGATACAATGAGCAGTTCTTC
>TRBD1|-|TRBV18|TRBJ2-7
CASSPLRSARGPTYEQYF
TGTGCCAGCTCACCACTTAGAAGCGCCAGGGGGCCCACTTACGAGCAGTACTTC
>-|few|TRBV19|TRBJ1-5
CASRWGRVSNQPQHF
TGTGCCAGTAGATGGGGCAGGGTGAGCAATCAGCCCCAGCATTTT
>TRBD1|once|TRBV6-5|TRBJ1-5
CASRGTGVSNQPQHF
TGTGCCAGCAGGGGGACAGGGGTGAGCAATCAGCCCCAGCATTTT
>TRBD2|once|TRBV6-5|TRBJ2-1
CALSKGGRGNEQFF
TGTGCCTTAAGCAAGGGCGGGAGGGGCAATGAGCAGTTCTTC
>-|-|TRBV5-1|TRBJ1-4
CASSSTGQAGEKLFF
TGCGCCAGCAGCTCTACAGGGCAGGCAGGAGAAAAACTGTTTTTT
>TRBD1|-|TRBV5-1|TRBJ2-3
CASSLASGGQDTQYF
TGCGCCAGCAGCTTGGCCTCAGGGGGCCAAGATACGCAGTATTTT
>TRBD1|-|TRBV7-8|TRBJ1-2
CASSLGGTGGGYTF
TGTGCCAGCAGCTTAGGAGGGACAGGGGGTGGCTACACCTTC
>TRBD1|-|TRBV9|TRBJ1-2
CASSVTAETGVYGYTF
TGTGCCAGCAGCGTTACCGCCGAGACAGGGGTCTATGGCTACACCTTC
>TRBD1|-|TRBV6-6|TRBJ2-1
CASSYSTGASYNEQFF
TGTGCCAGCAGTTACTCGACAGGGGCTTCCTACAATGAGCAGTTCTTC
>-|-|TRBV7-9|TRBJ2-1
CASSLGARYNEQFF
TGTGCCAGCAGCTTAGGGGCCCGGTACAATGAGCAGTTCTTC
>-|once|TRBV29-1|TRBJ2-2
CSVETGDGDRELFF
TGCAGCGTTGAGACGGGGGACGGCGATCGGGAGCTGTTTTTT
>-|-|TRBV25-1|TRBJ1-6
CASSEYQDFDSPLHF
TGTGCCAGCAGTGAATATCAGGATTTTGATTCACCCCTCCACTTT
>TRBD1|-|TRBV5-6|TRBJ1-1
CASSFGTGWEDTEAFF
TGTGCCAGCAGCTTTGGGACAGGGTGGGAGGACACTGAAGCTTTCTTT
>TRBD1|-|TRBV19|TRBJ1-2
CASSSKGTGVYGYTF
TGTGCCAGTAGTTCAAAAGGGACAGGGGTCTATGGCTACACCTTC